The T cell receptor beta chain described here comes from a study of T cell changes during pregnancy in multiple sclerosis. From germline, CDR1 is MGHRA and CDR2 YSYEKL. This CDR3 is built from 15 residues. V shed 2 bases and J 8 bases; nucleotides not matched to a gene: 11. The assay was immunoSEQ multiplex PCR, and TCRdb's table has in-frame clones only and misses some. The table shows 65,000 to 90,000 clones, with 91% occurring only once. The sample in question was peripheral blood, obtained in the first trimester of pregnancy. V gene TRBV4-1 combines with J gene TRBJ2-7; 8 bases match TRBD2. The sequence was obtained from a female donor with multiple sclerosis, enrolled in a pregnancy study. CDR3 residues: CASSQRGAGDGQQYF. The CDR3 DNA reads as TGCGCCAGCAGCCAAAGGGGAGCGGGGGACGGGCAGCAGTACTTC.